The 5 T cell receptor beta chains presented below share a single source sample, sequenced in a study of blood T cell repertoires in COVID-19. Libraries were prepared by immunoSEQ multiplex PCR; TCRdb keeps only in-frame clonotypes and omits some of them. The table shows 30,000 to 40,000 clones, with more than 75% occurring only once. Sequencing input: peripheral blood. These receptors came from a man aged 80 or over with active or convalescent COVID-19.

V is TRBV24-1 and J is TRBJ2-1; 9 nucleotides agree with TRBD1. The ends lost 6 bases at V and 4 bases at J; junction bases unmatched: 6. This CDR3 is built from 15 residues. In germline, CDR1 is KGHDR, CDR2 SFDVKD. CDR3 protein: CATSTRDRDYNEQFF. CDR3 DNA: TGTGCCACCAGTACCCGGGACAGGGATTACAATGAGCAGTTCTTC.

CDR3 in amino acids: CASSQDVVAGDTQYF. The CDR3 DNA reads as TGCGCCAGCAGCCAAGATGTGGTAGCGGGAGATACGCAGTATTTT. V and J are TRBV4-1 and TRBJ2-3, with 7 bases lining up with TRBD2. V lost 0 bases to trimming and J lost 5 bases; unmatched junction nucleotides: 5. The germline V gene encodes CDR1 MGHRA and CDR2 YSYEKL. There are 15 residues in the CDR3.

This clone was counted a single time. V is TRBV28 and J is TRBJ2-7, with 9 bases that match TRBD1. This CDR3 contains 16 residues. The ends lost 6 bases at V and 2 bases at J; junction bases unmatched: 11. The germline CDR1 and CDR2 sequences are MDHEN and SYDVKM. CDR3 sequence reads: CASSTAGTGLPYEQYF. The CDR3 nucleotides read TGTGCCAGCAGCACCGCTGGGACAGGGTTACCCTACGAGCAGTACTTC. The full variable domain, rest sourced from reference TRBV28 and TRBJ2-7, is DVKVTQSSRYLVKRTGEKVFLECVQDMDHENMFWYRQDPGLGLRLIYFSYDVKMKEKGDIPEGYSVSREKKERFSLILESASTNQTSMYLCASSTAGTGLPYEQYFGPGTRLTVT.

V and J are TRBV28 and TRBJ1-5; 7 bases are a match to TRBD1. With V trimmed by 6 bases and J by 0 bases, 20 bases remained unmatched. The germline V gene has CDR1 MDHEN and CDR2 SYDVKM. The CDR3 spans 20 residues. The CDR3 loop is CASRHPTGQISTGSNQPQHF. The CDR3 bases are TGTGCCAGCAGGCATCCCACGGGACAGATATCGACAGGTAGCAATCAGCCCCAGCATTTT. Looking up the rest from reference TRBV28 and TRBJ1-5 gives the full variable domain: DVKVTQSSRYLVKRTGEKVFLECVQDMDHENMFWYRQDPGLGLRLIYFSYDVKMKEKGDIPEGYSVSREKKERFSLILESASTNQTSMYLCASRHPTGQISTGSNQPQHFGDGTRLSIL.

CDR3 amino acids: CAISESGYQPQHF. The CDR3 bases are TGTGCCATCAGTGAGTCCGGGTATCAGCCCCAGCATTTT. The chain employs TRBV10-3 and TRBJ1-5; D ambiguous. The CDR3 consists of 13 residues. V was cut by 0 bases and J by 5 bases, with 5 bases left in between. Germline CDR1 and CDR2: ENHRY and SYGVKD.